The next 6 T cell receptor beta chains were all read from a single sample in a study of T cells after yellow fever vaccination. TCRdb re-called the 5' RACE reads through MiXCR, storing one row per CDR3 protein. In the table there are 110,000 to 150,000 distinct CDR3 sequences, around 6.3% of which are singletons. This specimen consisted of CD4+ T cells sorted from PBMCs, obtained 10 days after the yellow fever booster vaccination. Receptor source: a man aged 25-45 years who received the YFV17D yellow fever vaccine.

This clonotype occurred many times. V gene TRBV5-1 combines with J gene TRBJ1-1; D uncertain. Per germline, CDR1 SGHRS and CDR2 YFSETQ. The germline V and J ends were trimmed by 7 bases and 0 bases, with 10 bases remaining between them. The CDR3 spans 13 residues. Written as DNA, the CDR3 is TGCGCCAGCGGACCACAGATGAACACTGAAGCTTTCTTT. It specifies CASGPQMNTEAFF.

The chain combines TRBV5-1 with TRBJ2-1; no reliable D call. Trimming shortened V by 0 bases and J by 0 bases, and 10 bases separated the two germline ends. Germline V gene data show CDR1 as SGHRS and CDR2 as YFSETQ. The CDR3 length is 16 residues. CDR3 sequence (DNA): TGCGCCAGCAGCTTGGGCACGGCGAACTCCTACAATGAGCAGTTCTTC. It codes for CASSLGTANSYNEQFF.

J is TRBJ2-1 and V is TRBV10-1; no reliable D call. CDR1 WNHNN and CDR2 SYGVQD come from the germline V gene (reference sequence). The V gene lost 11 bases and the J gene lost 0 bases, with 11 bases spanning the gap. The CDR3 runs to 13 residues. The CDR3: CASSANSYNEQFF. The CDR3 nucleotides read TGCGCCTCCTCCGCAAACTCCTACAATGAGCAGTTCTTC.

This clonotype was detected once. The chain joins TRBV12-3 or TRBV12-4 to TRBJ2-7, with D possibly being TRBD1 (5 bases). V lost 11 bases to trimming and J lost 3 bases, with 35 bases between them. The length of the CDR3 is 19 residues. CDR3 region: CACCLYRFSTSDKNYEQYF. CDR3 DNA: TGTGCCTGCTGTTTATATCGGTTTAGTACCTCGGACAAGAACTACGAGCAGTACTTC.

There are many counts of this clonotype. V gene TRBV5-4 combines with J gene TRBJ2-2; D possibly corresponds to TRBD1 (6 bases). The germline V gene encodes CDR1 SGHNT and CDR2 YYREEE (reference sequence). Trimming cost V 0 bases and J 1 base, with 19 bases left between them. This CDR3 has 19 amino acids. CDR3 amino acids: CASSLARFMSGQNTGELFF. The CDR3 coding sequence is TGTGCCAGCAGCTTGGCCCGGTTTATGTCGGGACAGAACACCGGGGAGCTGTTTTTT.

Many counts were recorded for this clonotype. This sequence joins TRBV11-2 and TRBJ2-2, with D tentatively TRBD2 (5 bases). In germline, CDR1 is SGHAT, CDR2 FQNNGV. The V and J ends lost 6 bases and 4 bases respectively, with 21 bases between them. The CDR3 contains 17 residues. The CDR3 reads CASRRSGGVAGTGELFF. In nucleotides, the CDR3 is TGTGCCAGCAGACGGTCAGGTGGGGTCGCGGGCACCGGGGAGCTGTTTTTT.